Sequencing of this T cell receptor (beta chain) was carried out in a study of blood T cell repertoires in COVID-19. Across the whole study: COVID-19 samples from acute and convalescent phases originated in the United States, Italy and Spain. Sources were T cells, B-cell-depleted T cells, or PBMCs; the material itself was cDNA or gDNA.

Original processing methods: Amplification of reference gene primers provided the estimated nucleated cell counts. Measured with immunoSEQ multiplex PCR; TCRdb has only the in-frame clones, and not every one. The V and J calls and clone size come from that table; D and trimming were worked out from the DNA. The data hold about 150,000 clones, with under 85% observed a single time. Per germline, CDR1 LNHDA and CDR2 SQIVND (reference sequence). Between the trimmed V and J ends, which lost 6 bases and 3 bases, there was a span of 12 bases. CDR3 length: 14 residues. This chain links TRBV19 with TRBJ2-1, with D perhaps matching TRBD1 (5 bases). The TCR originated in a woman of 80 years or more with acute or convalescent COVID-19. Material for sequencing was peripheral blood. CDR3 in amino acids: CASSLDIYYNEQFF. Written as DNA, the CDR3 is TGTGCCAGTAGCTTGGACATCTACTACAATGAGCAGTTCTTC.